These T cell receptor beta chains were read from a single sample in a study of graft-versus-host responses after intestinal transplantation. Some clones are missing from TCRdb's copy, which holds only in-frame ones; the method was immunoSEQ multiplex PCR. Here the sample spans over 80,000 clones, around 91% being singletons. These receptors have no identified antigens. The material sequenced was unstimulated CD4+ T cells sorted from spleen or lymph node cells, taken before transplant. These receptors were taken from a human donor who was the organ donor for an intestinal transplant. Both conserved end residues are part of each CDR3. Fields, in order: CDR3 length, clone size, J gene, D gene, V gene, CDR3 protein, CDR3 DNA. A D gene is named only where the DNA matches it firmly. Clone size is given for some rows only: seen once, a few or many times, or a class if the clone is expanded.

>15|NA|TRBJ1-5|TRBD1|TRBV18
CASSPGTGSHQPQHF
TGTGCCAGCTCACCTGGGACAGGGTCCCATCAGCCCCAGCATTTT
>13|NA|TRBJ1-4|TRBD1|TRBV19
CASKQGAGEKLFF
TGTGCCAGTAAACAGGGGGCAGGGGAAAAACTGTTTTTT
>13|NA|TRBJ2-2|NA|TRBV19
CASNPFNTGELFF
TGTGCCAGTAATCCGTTTAACACCGGGGAGCTGTTTTTT
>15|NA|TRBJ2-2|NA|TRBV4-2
CASSQGTVNTGELFF
TGTGCCAGCAGCCAAGGGACTGTGAACACCGGGGAGCTGTTTTTT
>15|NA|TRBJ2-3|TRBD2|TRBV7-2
CASSFWSGATDTQYF
TGTGCCAGCAGCTTTTGGAGCGGGGCCACAGATACGCAGTATTTT
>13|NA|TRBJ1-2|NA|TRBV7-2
CASSSDRSYGYTF
TGTGCCAGCAGCTCGGACAGATCCTATGGCTACACCTTC
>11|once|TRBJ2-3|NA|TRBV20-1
CSASEGGAQYF
TGCAGTGCTAGTGAGGGGGGGGCGCAGTATTTT
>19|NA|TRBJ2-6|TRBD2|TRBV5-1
CASSLYGGGAPVGANVLTF
TGCGCCAGCAGCTTGTACGGCGGGGGGGCACCCGTTGGGGCCAACGTCCTGACTTTC
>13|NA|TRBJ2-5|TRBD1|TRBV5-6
CASSSTGYETQYF
TGTGCCAGCAGCTCGACAGGGTATGAGACCCAGTACTTC
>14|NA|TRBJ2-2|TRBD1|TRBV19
CASNVDRVSGELFF
TGTGCCAGTAATGTGGACAGGGTTTCCGGGGAGCTGTTTTTT
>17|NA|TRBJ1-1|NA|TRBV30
CAWSVPLGALRGTEAFF
TGTGCCTGGAGTGTACCCTTAGGGGCCCTCAGGGGCACTGAAGCTTTCTTT